One sample yielded the 24 T cell receptor beta chains listed below, sequenced in a study of Tregs in tolerant kidney transplant recipients. After 6 days with irradiated graft donor PBMCs, CFSE-labeled recipient PBMCs were FACS-sorted. The protocol was immunoSEQ multiplex PCR, while the TCRdb copy is restricted to in-frame clones and leaves out a portion. This sample lists about 2,000 clones; its ten largest clones have 17%. The antigens for these receptors are not known. The sample here was CD4+ T cells from blood cultured with allogeneic cells, taken before the transplant. Every receptor here comes from a human patient who received a combined kidney and bone marrow transplant.

On this clone: Read coverage stops 3 residues before the CDR3 terminus; the germline J gene supplies the remainder. V and J are TRBV14 and TRBJ1-2; D is perhaps TRBD1 (6 bases). CDR3 length: 14 amino acids. Trimming left V 0 bases short and J 6 bases short, with 11 bases between. Germline lookup yields CDR1 SGHDN and CDR2 FVKESK. The CDR3 reads CASSQDRGNNGYTF. CDR3 bases read: TGTGCCAGCAGCCAAGACAGGGGCAATAATGGC. Full variable domain (rest looked up from reference TRBV14 and TRBJ1-2): EAGVTQFPSHSVIEKGQTVTLRCDPISGHDNLYWYRRVMGKEIKFLLHFVKESKQDESGMPNNRFLAERTGGTYSTLKVQPAELEDSGVYFCASSQDRGNNGYTFGSGTRLTVV.

As concerns this clone: Sequencing ends 3 residues short of the CDR3 end; the germline J gene provides the rest. The rearrangement uses TRBV28 and TRBJ1-2, with D unresolved. Trimming removed 1 base at V and 7 bases at J, with 10 bases between. Germline V gene lookup returns CDR1 MDHEN and CDR2 SYDVKM. The CDR3 has 13 amino acids. CDR3: CASSLFQRGGYTF. CDR3 bases read: TGTGCCAGCAGTTTATTCCAGAGAGGTGGC.

Frequency places this clone as medium-sized. The read comes to an end 3 residues before the CDR3 does, leaving the germline J gene to fill in the end. J is TRBJ2-7 and V is TRBV19, with D possibly being TRBD1 (5 bases). CDR3 length: 13 amino acids. The germline gives CDR1 LNHDA, CDR2 SQIVND (reference sequence). V was trimmed by 5 bases and J by 2 bases, leaving 10 bases between them. The CDR3 region is CASSYRFPYEQYF. The sequenced part of the CDR3 DNA is TGTGCCAGTAGTTACAGGTTCCCCTACGAG.

Judged by frequency, this clone is medium-sized. The read ends 3 residues early relative to the CDR3; the germline J gene fills the gap. V and J are TRBV6-1 and TRBJ1-1, with a weak D call TRBD1 (5 bases). The CDR3 has 13 amino acids. V shed 4 bases and J shed 6 bases, with 12 bases lying between them. Germline assignment: CDR1 MNHNS and CDR2 SASEGT. CDR3 DNA (partial): TGTGCCAGCAGTGCAGGGAGTTTGGCTGAA. Protein: CASSAGSLAE. The whole CDR3 region reads CASSAGSLAEAFF.

Measured by frequency, this clone is medium-sized. The read ends 3 residues before the CDR3 terminus; that terminus is restored from the germline J gene. The chain has TRBV5-4 and TRBJ2-2; D is undetermined. This CDR3 has 15 amino acids. Germline V lookup: CDR1 SGHNT, CDR2 YYREEE (reference sequence). V dropped 2 bases and J dropped 6 bases, with 14 bases sitting between them. The part of the CDR3 DNA that was read is TGTGCCAGCAGCTTCGACACCGCTCGAGCCGGGGAG. It yields the protein CASSFDTARAGE. The CDR3, in full, reads CASSFDTARAGELFF.

Details on this clone: The read halts 3 residues ahead of the CDR3 end, with the missing end drawn from the germline J gene. The chain uses TRBV18 and TRBJ1-1; D perhaps matches TRBD1 (6 bases). CDR1 and CDR2 from the germline V gene are KGHSH and LQKENI. The CDR3 runs to 14 residues. The CDR3 protein is CASSQDSVSYEAFF. The part of the CDR3 DNA that was read is TGTGCCAGCTCACAGGACAGCGTCTCCTACGAG. Variable domain in full (rest from reference TRBV18 and TRBJ1-1): NAGVMQNPRHLVRRRGQEARLRCSPMKGHSHVYWYRQLPEEGLKFMVYLQKENIIDESGMPKERFSAEFPKEGPSILRIQQVVRGDSAAYFCASSQDSVSYEAFFGQGTRLTVV.

This clone counts as medium-sized by frequency. The CDR3 extends 3 residues past the end of the read, so its final part is completed from the germline J gene. The V and J genes are TRBV10-3 and TRBJ1-2; D might be TRBD1 (6 bases). The CDR3 totals 13 residues. Germline CDR1 and CDR2: ENHRY and SYGVKD. Trimming took 10 bases from V and 2 from J, leaving 14 bases between them. CDR3 sequence reads: CATGTFLNYGYTF. CDR3 DNA, as far as it was read: TGTGCCACCGGGACATTTCTCAACTATGGC.

This clone shows up as medium-sized by frequency. The read terminates 3 residues ahead of where the CDR3 ends, so the germline J gene completes it. J is TRBJ1-1 and V is TRBV29-1, with D hard to call. Germline V gene lookup returns CDR1 SQVTM and CDR2 ANQGSEA. This CDR3 is built from 10 residues. V lost 4 bases and J 7 bases, leaving 7 bases between the germline ends. The CDR3 region is CSVVRLEAFF. CDR3 DNA (partial): TGCAGCGTTGTAAGACTTGAA.

By frequency, this clone is medium-sized (0.01 to 0.1%). The read ends 3 residues early relative to the CDR3; the germline J gene fills the gap. The J gene is TRBJ1-3, the V gene TRBV2; the D gene is possibly TRBD1 (5 bases). The CDR3 is 14 amino acids. CDR1 and CDR2 from the germline V gene are SNHLY and FYNNEI. The V and J ends lost 3 bases and 2 bases respectively, with 8 bases between them. Incomplete CDR3 DNA: TGTGCCAGCAGTGAGGGGGGAGCTGGAAACACC. Its translation: CASSEGGAGNT. The entire CDR3 reads CASSEGGAGNTIYF.

This clone is labeled medium-sized based on frequency. The sequence runs out 3 residues before the end of the CDR3; the remainder is reconstructed from the germline J gene. The chain couples TRBV2 to TRBJ2-5, with TRBD2 as a possible D gene (5 bases). The CDR3 has 15 amino acids. Germline values: CDR1 SNHLY, CDR2 FYNNEI. V shed 6 bases and J shed 2 bases, with 16 bases lying between them. The CDR3 spells CASSRPGLEQETQYF. Partial CDR3 DNA: TGTGCCAGCAGCCGCCCCGGACTCGAGCAAGAGACC.

Judged by frequency, this clone is medium-sized (0.01 to 0.1%). Read data end 3 residues before the CDR3 end; the end is taken from the germline J gene. This sequence joins TRBV29-1 and TRBJ1-2, with TRBD1 as a possible D gene (5 bases). The CDR3 has 16 amino acids. The V and J ends lost 4 bases and 1 base respectively, with 19 bases between them. Germline lookup yields CDR1 SQVTM and CDR2 ANQGSEA. The CDR3: CSVGSGADSYNYGYTF. The CDR3 DNA, read in part, is TGCAGCGTTGGGAGCGGGGCAGACTCATATAACTATGGC.

The covered CDR3 bases are TGTGCCAGCAGCTCCCAAGGGGACACTGAA. Amino acids: CASSSQGDTE. The complete CDR3 sequence is CASSSQGDTEAFF. The V and J genes are TRBV11-3 and TRBJ1-1, with a weak D call TRBD1 (5 bases). The read falls 3 residues short of the CDR3 end, and the missing part is taken from the germline J gene. The CDR3 contains 13 residues. Trimming shortened V by 4 bases and J by 3 bases, and 9 bases separated the two germline ends. CDR1 is SGHNT and CDR2 is YENEEA in the germline V gene. The full variable domain, in which reference TRBV11-3 and TRBJ1-1 provide the parts outside the CDR3, is EAGVVQSPRYKIIEKKQPVAFWCNPISGHNTLYWYLQNLGQGPELLIRYENEEAVDDSQLPKDRFSAERLKGVDSTLKIQPAELGDSAVYLCASSSQGDTEAFFGQGTRLTVV.

By frequency, this clone registers medium-sized. The CDR3 end falls 3 residues outside the read, so it is completed with the germline J gene. The V and J genes are TRBV7-2 and TRBJ2-2; maybe TRBD2 (7 bases). V was pared by 6 bases and J by 6 bases, with 11 bases between. CDR1 is SGHTA and CDR2 is FQGNSA in the germline V gene. The CDR3 length is 13 residues. CDR3: CASRGAGAGELFF. The covered CDR3 bases are TGTGCCAGCAGGGGGGCGGGGGCCGGGGAG.

Concerning this clone: Coverage ceases 3 residues before the CDR3 finishes, and the germline J gene fills in the end. J is TRBJ1-6 and V is TRBV2, with 7 bases that match TRBD1. CDR1 is SNHLY and CDR2 is FYNNEI in the germline V gene. This CDR3 spans 14 amino acids. CDR3 in amino acids: CASTPGTAGLPLHF. The covered CDR3 bases are TGTGCCAGCACCCCCGGGACAGCTGGGCTCCCC. Supplemented by reference TRBV2 and TRBJ1-6, the full variable domain reads EPEVTQTPSHQVTQMGQEVILRCVPISNHLYFYWYRQILGQKVEFLVSFYNNEISEKSEIFDDQFSVERPDGSNFTLKIRSTKLEDSAMYFCASTPGTAGLPLHFGNGTRLTVT.

Note on this clone: The read ends 3 residues early relative to the CDR3; the germline J gene fills the gap. The chain joins TRBV28 to TRBJ2-7; D is uncertain. Germline V gene sequence: CDR1 MDHEN, CDR2 SYDVKM. V lost 6 bases to trimming and J lost 2 bases, with 8 bases between them. The CDR3 extends over 12 amino acids. CDR3 in amino acids: CASRPTTYEQYF. The CDR3 bases that were read are TGTGCCAGCAGACCAACAACCTACGAG.

On this clone: Sequencing ends 3 residues short of the CDR3 end; the germline J gene provides the rest. The chain employs TRBV20-1 and TRBJ2-7; tentative D call: TRBD2 (6 bases). The CDR3 has 13 amino acids. Germline CDR1 DFQATT, CDR2 SNEGSKA (reference sequence). The germline V and J ends were trimmed by 6 bases and 2 bases, with 14 bases remaining between them. The CDR3 DNA, read in part, is TGCAGTGCCGCGGAGGGGTACCCCTACGAG. It codes for CSAAEGYPYE. The whole CDR3 reads CSAAEGYPYEQYF.

Of note for this clone: The CDR3 end falls 3 residues outside the read, so it is completed with the germline J gene. The V gene is TRBV7-2, the J gene TRBJ2-1; D not resolved. CDR1 and CDR2 from the germline V gene are SGHTA and FQGNSA. V was pared by 2 bases and J by 4 bases, with 6 bases between. The CDR3 runs 13 residues. The CDR3 bases that were read are TGTGCCAGCAGCTTATTTCTTTACAATGAG. Amino acid sequence: CASSLFLYNE. The CDR3 as a whole reads CASSLFLYNEQFF.

For this clone: The read ends 3 residues shy of where the CDR3 ends; the end is completed using the germline J gene. This chain links TRBV5-5 with TRBJ2-5; TRBD2 is a possible D gene (6 bases). Trimming pared 5 bases from V and 3 bases from J, leaving 14 bases between. CDR3 length: 14 amino acids. The germline gives CDR1 SGHKS, CDR2 YYEKEE (reference sequence). CDR3 residues: CASRPGWGEETQYF. Partial CDR3 DNA: TGTGCCAGCAGACCCGGGTGGGGGGAAGAGACC.

By frequency, this clone registers medium-sized. The chain's CDR3 is CASSLHGGMGTEAFF. CDR3 DNA (partial): TGTGCCAGCAGCTTACACGGGGGTATGGGCACTGAA. The chain recombines TRBV7-2 with TRBJ1-1; TRBD1 is a possible D gene (5 bases). The sequenced fragment ends 3 residues before the CDR3 boundary, so the rest is inferred from the germline J gene. Deletions cut 2 bases from V and 4 bases from J, with 14 bases between. The CDR3 has 15 amino acids. Germline lookup yields CDR1 SGHTA and CDR2 FQGNSA.

Judged by frequency, this clone is medium-sized. The read terminates 3 residues ahead of where the CDR3 ends, so the germline J gene completes it. The chain combines TRBV19 with TRBJ1-3; maybe TRBD1 (6 bases). CDR1 is LNHDA, CDR2 SQIVND, per germline (reference sequence). This CDR3 is built from 15 residues. Deletions cut 5 bases from V and 0 bases from J, with 11 bases between. The sequenced CDR3 bases are TGTGCCAGTAGTCCTACAGGGAACTCTGGAAACACC. It codes for CASSPTGNSGNT. The whole CDR3 sequence is CASSPTGNSGNTIYF.

A remark on this clone: Read sequence stops 3 residues before the CDR3 end, and the germline J gene provides the missing end. This rearrangement joins TRBV10-1 to TRBJ2-2; the D gene is possibly TRBD1 (6 bases). The germline V gene encodes CDR1 WNHNN and CDR2 SYGVQD (reference sequence). V lost 7 bases, J lost 2 bases, and 11 bases lay in between. The CDR3 extends over 14 amino acids. This chain's CDR3 is CASILTGNTGELFF. The sequenced CDR3 bases are TGCGCCAGCATCCTGACAGGAAACACCGGGGAG.

On this clone itself: Read data end 3 residues before the CDR3 end; the end is taken from the germline J gene. The chain carries TRBV4-1 and TRBJ2-7; 11 nucleotides agree with TRBD2. The CDR3 has 15 residues. The V segment lost 1 base and the J segment 3 bases; nucleotides outside the gene matches: 2. Germline CDR1 is MGHRA and CDR2 is YSYEKL. The sequenced part of the CDR3 DNA is TGCGCCAGCAGCCAAGGACTAGCGGGAATCTACGAG. Protein product: CASSQGLAGIYE. The entire CDR3 is CASSQGLAGIYEQYF.

This clone counts as medium-sized by frequency. The CDR3 DNA, read in part, is TGTGCCAGCAGTGGGGACAGGGCACTTGTG. Protein product: CASSGDRALV. The full CDR3 protein is CASSGDRALVAFF. V usage is TRBV6-1 and J usage is TRBJ1-1; 9 bases are shared with TRBD1. The read halts 3 residues ahead of the CDR3 end, with the missing end drawn from the germline J gene. CDR3 length equals 13 residues. Germline V gives CDR1 MNHNS, CDR2 SASEGT.

Comments on this clone: The CDR3 end lies 3 residues beyond the end of the read and is filled in from the germline J gene. The rearrangement joins TRBV7-8 to TRBJ2-7; 7 positions match TRBD1. V was pared by 5 bases and J by 3 bases, with 7 bases of the junction left unmatched. Germline V gives CDR1 SGHVS, CDR2 FQNEAQ. This CDR3 is built from 14 residues. CDR3 protein: CASSPGQLDYEQYF. CDR3 DNA, as far as it was read: TGTGCCAGCAGCCCGGGACAGCTTGACTACGAG.